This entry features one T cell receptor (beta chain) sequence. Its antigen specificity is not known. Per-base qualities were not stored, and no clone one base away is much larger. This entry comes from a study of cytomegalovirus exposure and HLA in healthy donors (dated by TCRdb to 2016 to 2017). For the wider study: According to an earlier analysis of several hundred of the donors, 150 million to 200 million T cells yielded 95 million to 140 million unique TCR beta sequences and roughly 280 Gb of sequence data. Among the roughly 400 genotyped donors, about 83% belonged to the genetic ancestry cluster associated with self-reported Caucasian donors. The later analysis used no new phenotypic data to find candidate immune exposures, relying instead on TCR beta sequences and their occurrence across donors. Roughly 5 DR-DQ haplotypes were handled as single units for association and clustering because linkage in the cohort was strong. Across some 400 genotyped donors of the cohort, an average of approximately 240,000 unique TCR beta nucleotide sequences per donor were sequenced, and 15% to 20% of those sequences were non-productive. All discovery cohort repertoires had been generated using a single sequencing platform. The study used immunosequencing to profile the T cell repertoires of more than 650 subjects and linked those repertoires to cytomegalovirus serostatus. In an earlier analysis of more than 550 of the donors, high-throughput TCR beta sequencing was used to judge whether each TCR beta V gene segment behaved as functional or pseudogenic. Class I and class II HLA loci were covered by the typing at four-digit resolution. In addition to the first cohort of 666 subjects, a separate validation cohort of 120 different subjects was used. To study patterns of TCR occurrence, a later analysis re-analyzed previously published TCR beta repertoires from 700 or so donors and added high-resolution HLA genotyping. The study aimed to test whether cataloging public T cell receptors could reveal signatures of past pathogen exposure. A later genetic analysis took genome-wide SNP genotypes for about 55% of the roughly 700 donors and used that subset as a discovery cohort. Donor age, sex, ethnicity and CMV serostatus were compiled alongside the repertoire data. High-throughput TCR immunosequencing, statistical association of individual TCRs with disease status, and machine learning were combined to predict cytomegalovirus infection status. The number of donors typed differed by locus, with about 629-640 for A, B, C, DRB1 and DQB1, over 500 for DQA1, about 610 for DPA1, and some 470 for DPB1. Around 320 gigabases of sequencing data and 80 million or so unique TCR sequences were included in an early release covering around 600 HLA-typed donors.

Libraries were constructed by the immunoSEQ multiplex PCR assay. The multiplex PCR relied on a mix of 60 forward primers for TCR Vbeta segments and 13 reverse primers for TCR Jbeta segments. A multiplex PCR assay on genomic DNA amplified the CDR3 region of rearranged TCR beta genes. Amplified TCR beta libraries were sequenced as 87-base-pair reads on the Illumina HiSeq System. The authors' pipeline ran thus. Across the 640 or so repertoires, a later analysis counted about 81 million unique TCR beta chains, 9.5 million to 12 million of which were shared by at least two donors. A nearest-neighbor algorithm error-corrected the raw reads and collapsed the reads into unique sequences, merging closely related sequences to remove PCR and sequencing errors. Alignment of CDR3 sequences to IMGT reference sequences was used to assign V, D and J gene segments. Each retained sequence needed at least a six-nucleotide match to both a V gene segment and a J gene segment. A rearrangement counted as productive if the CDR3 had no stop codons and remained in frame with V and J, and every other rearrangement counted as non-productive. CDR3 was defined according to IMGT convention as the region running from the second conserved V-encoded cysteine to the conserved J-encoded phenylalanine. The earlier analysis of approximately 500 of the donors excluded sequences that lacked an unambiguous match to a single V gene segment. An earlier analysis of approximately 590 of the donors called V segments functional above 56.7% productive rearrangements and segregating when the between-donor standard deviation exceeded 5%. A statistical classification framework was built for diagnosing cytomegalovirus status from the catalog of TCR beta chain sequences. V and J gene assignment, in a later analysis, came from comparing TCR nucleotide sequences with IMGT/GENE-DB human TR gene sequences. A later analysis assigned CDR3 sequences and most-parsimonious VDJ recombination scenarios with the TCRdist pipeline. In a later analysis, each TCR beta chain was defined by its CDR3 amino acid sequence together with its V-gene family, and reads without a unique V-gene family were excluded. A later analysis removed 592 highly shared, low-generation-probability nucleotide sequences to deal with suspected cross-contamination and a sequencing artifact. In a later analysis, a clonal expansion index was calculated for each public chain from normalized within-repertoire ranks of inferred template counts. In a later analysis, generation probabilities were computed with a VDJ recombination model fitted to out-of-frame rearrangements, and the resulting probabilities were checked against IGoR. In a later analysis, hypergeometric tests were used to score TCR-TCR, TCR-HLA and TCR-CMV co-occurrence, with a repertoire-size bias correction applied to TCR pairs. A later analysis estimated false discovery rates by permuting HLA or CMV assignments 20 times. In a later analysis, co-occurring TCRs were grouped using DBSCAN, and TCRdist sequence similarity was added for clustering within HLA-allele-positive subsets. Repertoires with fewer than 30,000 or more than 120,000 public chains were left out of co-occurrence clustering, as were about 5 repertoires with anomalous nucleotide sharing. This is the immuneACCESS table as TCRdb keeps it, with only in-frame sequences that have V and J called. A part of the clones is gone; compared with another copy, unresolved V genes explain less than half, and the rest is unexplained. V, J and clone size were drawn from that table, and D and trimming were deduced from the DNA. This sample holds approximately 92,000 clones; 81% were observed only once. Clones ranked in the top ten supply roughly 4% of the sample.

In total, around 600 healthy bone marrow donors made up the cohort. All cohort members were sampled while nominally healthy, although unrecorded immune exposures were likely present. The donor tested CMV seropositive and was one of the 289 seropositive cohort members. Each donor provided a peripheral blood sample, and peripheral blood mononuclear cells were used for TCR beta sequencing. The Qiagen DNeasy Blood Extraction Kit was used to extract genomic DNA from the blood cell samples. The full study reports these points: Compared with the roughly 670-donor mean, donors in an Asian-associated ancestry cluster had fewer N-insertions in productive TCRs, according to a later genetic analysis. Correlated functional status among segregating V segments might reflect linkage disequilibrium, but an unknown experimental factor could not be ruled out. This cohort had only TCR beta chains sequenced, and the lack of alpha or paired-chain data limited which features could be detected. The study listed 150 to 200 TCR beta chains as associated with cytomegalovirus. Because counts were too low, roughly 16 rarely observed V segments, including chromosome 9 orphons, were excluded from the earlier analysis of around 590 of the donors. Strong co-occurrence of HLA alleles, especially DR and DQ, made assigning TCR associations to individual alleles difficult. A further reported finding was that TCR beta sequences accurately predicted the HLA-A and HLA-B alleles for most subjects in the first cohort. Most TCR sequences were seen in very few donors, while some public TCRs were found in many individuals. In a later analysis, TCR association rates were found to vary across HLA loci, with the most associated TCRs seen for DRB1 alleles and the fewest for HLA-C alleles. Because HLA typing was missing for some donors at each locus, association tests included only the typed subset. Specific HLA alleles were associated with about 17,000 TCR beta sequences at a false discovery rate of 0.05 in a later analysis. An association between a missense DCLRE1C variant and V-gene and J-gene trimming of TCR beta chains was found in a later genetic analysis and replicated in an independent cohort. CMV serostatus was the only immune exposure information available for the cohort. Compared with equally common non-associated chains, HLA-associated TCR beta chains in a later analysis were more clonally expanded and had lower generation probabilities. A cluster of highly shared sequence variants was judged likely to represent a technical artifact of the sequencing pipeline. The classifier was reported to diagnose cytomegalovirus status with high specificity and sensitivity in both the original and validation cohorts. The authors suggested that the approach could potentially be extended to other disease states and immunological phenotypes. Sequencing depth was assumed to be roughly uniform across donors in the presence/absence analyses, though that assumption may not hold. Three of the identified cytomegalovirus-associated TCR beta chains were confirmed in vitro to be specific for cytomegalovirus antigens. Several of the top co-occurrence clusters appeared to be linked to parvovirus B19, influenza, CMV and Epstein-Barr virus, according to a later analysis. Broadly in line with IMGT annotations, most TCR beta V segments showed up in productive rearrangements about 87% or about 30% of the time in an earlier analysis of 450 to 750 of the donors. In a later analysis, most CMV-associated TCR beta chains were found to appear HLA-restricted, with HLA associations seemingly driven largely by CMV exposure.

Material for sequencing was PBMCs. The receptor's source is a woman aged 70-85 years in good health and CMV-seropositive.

The CDR3: CASSENSGRYNEQFF. The nucleotide sequence reads as follows: TGCGCCAGCAGCGAGAATAGCGGGAGATACAATGAGCAGTTCTTC. The V and J segments used are TRBV10-1 and TRBJ2-1, and TRBD2 matches 9 of the central bases. From V the trimming removes 6 bases and from J it removes 4 bases, while the gene matches leave 7 bases of the junction unaccounted for. Taken from the germline V gene (reference sequence), the CDR1 and CDR2 loops are WNHNN and SYGVQD. Measured from the cysteine to the phenylalanine, the CDR3 is 15 residues long. Just CDR3 DNA is preserved here, 45 bases in frame from base 1.